One and the same sample provided the 26 T cell receptor beta chains below, sequenced in a study of cytomegalovirus exposure and HLA in healthy donors. In the PCR, 60 Vbeta and 13 Jbeta primers were used. Here immunoSEQ multiplex PCR was the method, and the copy in TCRdb shows in-frame clones only, minus some. The sample has 240,000 or so clones; roughly four fifths are singletons. The sample comprised PBMCs. These receptors came from a woman aged 55-69 years in good health and CMV-seropositive.

The V and J genes are TRBV11-2 and TRBJ1-2; no definite D call. Germline V gene sequence: CDR1 SGHAT, CDR2 FQNNGV. This CDR3 is built from 13 residues. The V gene lost 3 bases and the J gene lost 7 bases, with 12 bases spanning the gap. CDR3: CASSLGLISGYTF. The CDR3, as DNA: TGTGCCAGCAGCTTGGGCCTGATATCTGGCTACACCTTC.

The chain links TRBV18 to TRBJ2-5; D may be TRBD2 (5 bases). The V and J ends lost 4 bases and 4 bases respectively, with 10 bases between them. Germline CDR1 is KGHSH and CDR2 is LQKENI. The CDR3 loop spans 13 amino acids. The CDR3, as DNA: TGTGCCAGCTCACGAACAGAGGGAGAGACCCAGTACTTC. Protein: CASSRTEGETQYF.

The rearrangement uses TRBV27 and TRBJ2-7; 12 nucleotides match TRBD2. CDR1 is MNHEY, CDR2 SMNVEV, per germline (reference sequence). V shed 6 bases, J shed 4 bases, and the junction held 4 bases outside the gene matches. The CDR3 length is 14 residues. The CDR3 DNA sequence: TGTGCCAGCAGACTAGCGGGAGGAGAATACGAGCAGTACTTC. This sequence encodes CASRLAGGEYEQYF.

This clone was picked up a small number of times. J is TRBJ1-1 and V is TRBV23-1, with 11 nucleotides matching TRBD1. TRBV23-1 is an open reading frame, and its role is uncertain. CDR3 length equals 18 residues. Trimming at V came to 5 bases and at J to 4 bases, leaving 15 bases not matched to a gene. The CDR3 DNA is TGCGCCAGCAGTTATATCGGACAGGGGGCTCTACGGGGCACTGAAGCTTTCTTT. Protein product: CASSYIGQGALRGTEAFF.

This chain connects TRBV7-9 to TRBJ1-2, with D perhaps TRBD1 (5 bases). V was cut by 5 bases and J by 6 bases, with 31 bases left in between. The CDR3 has 19 residues. Germline assignment: CDR1 SEHNR and CDR2 FQNEAQ (reference sequence). The CDR3 spells CASSRGGAVSNRISHGYTF. CDR3 sequence (DNA): TGTGCCAGCAGCCGGGGAGGGGCAGTCTCGAACAGGATATCCCATGGCTACACCTTC.

This clone was seen just once. The chain uses TRBV5-6 and TRBJ2-5; 10 bases match TRBD1. Per the germline V gene, CDR1 is SGHDT and CDR2 is YYEEEE. J gave up 5 bases and V 4 bases, and 5 bases lay outside the gene matches. There are 14 residues in the CDR3. The CDR3 DNA reads as TGTGCCAGCAGCGGGACAGGGGATGTGGAGACCCAGTACTTC. Residues: CASSGTGDVETQYF.

The rearrangement uses TRBV28 and TRBJ2-4, with a weak D call TRBD2 (5 bases). CDR1 and CDR2 (germline): MDHEN, SYDVKM. V was cut by 4 bases and J by 6 bases, with 7 bases left in between. The CDR3 extends over 12 amino acids. The CDR3 DNA sequence: TGTGCCAGCAGTTCTAGCCTAAACATTCAGTACTTC. It is translated as CASSSSLNIQYF.

The chain is built from TRBV7-9 and TRBJ1-1; 7 bases align to TRBD1. Germline V gene data show CDR1 as SEHNR and CDR2 as FQNEAQ (reference sequence). J lost 11 bases, V lost 5 bases, and 14 bases had no gene match. The CDR3 covers 14 residues. The CDR3 nucleotides are TGTGCCAGCAGCATACAGACAGGGTTGGGTGGGGCTTTCTTT. Protein sequence: CASSIQTGLGGAFF.

This clone came up a few times. This rearrangement joins TRBV6-1 to TRBJ2-7; 7 nucleotides line up with TRBD1. Trimming at V came to 4 bases and at J to 3 bases, leaving 6 bases not matched to a gene. The CDR3 runs to 14 residues. Per germline, CDR1 MNHNS and CDR2 SASEGT. CDR3 sequence reads: CASSAGTVNYEQYF. Written as DNA, the CDR3 is TGTGCCAGCAGTGCCGGGACAGTGAACTACGAGCAGTACTTC.

V gene TRBV7-9 combines with J gene TRBJ2-1; tentatively, D is TRBD1 (5 bases). The CDR3 totals 13 residues. The ends were cut back, 1 base at V and 14 bases at J, with 15 bases in the middle. Germline lookup yields CDR1 SEHNR and CDR2 FQNEAQ (reference sequence). The CDR3 DNA reads as TGTGCCAGCAGCTTAGTCGAACCGGGCAGGGAGTTCTTC. Translated: CASSLVEPGREFF.

V gene TRBV5-4 combines with J gene TRBJ2-2; 7 bases agree with TRBD2. The ends lost 0 bases at V and 1 base at J; junction bases unmatched: 0. The CDR3 runs 15 residues. The germline gives CDR1 SGHNT, CDR2 YYREEE (reference sequence). CDR3 sequence reads: CASSLGGRNTGELFF. For the CDR3, the DNA is TGTGCCAGCAGCTTGGGCGGGAGGAACACCGGGGAGCTGTTTTTT.

The J gene is TRBJ2-7, the V gene TRBV19; 7 bases match TRBD1. The CDR3 runs to 13 residues. Losses at the gene ends were 10 bases for V and 0 bases for J; bases not matched to a gene: 6. Germline V gene sequence: CDR1 LNHDA, CDR2 SQIVND (reference sequence). CDR3 sequence: CATTGTASYEQYF. CDR3 DNA sequence: TGTGCCACCACCGGGACAGCCTCCTACGAGCAGTACTTC.

This rearrangement joins TRBV7-9 to TRBJ1-4, with a possible D match to TRBD1 (6 bases). V gave up 5 bases and J gave up 4 bases, with 14 bases separating them. Germline V gene data show CDR1 as SEHNR and CDR2 as FQNEAQ (reference sequence). The CDR3 length is 15 residues. DNA for the CDR3: TGTGCCAGCAGCCCCGACAGGCTGAATAATGAAAAACTGTTTTTT. This translates into CASSPDRLNNEKLFF.

This chain uses TRBV28 with TRBJ1-2, with D tentatively TRBD1 (6 bases). This CDR3 region has 13 residues. Germline CDR1 and CDR2: MDHEN and SYDVKM. V lost 6 bases, J lost 4 bases, and 12 bases lay in between. CDR3 amino acids: CASRSGEPYGYTF. The CDR3 nucleotides read TGTGCCAGCAGATCAGGGGAGCCCTATGGCTACACCTTC.

The rearrangement links TRBV18 to TRBJ2-5; D is perhaps TRBD2 (6 bases). The CDR3 spans 16 residues. The V end lost 0 bases, the J end lost 4 bases, and 15 bases lay between the germline ends. CDR1 and CDR2 (germline): KGHSH, LQKENI. CDR3: CASSPPGGAGRETQYF. In DNA, the CDR3 is TGTGCCAGCTCACCACCGGGGGGAGCGGGCCGAGAGACCCAGTACTTC. The full variable domain, completed using reference TRBV18 and TRBJ2-5, is NAGVMQNPRHLVRRRGQEARLRCSPMKGHSHVYWYRQLPEEGLKFMVYLQKENIIDESGMPKERFSAEFPKEGPSILRIQQVVRGDSAAYFCASSPPGGAGRETQYFGPGTRLLVL.

V and J are TRBV5-1 and TRBJ1-1, with a weak D call TRBD1 (6 bases). Germline values: CDR1 SGHRS, CDR2 YFSETQ. V lost 6 bases and J lost 1, with 10 bases in between. There are 13 residues in the CDR3. The CDR3 here is CASTQGRNTEAFF. The CDR3 bases are TGCGCCAGCACTCAGGGGAGGAACACTGAAGCTTTCTTT.

The V gene is TRBV7-7, the J gene TRBJ2-5, with 13 bases lining up with TRBD2. Germline trimming cut 1 base from V and 5 bases from J; bases unmatched to any gene: 10. Germline V gene data show CDR1 as SSHAT and CDR2 as FNYEAQ (reference sequence). The CDR3 totals 18 residues. The CDR3 is CASSLELAGGPGGETQYF. The CDR3 DNA reads TGTGCCAGCAGCTTAGAACTAGCGGGAGGGCCAGGAGGGGAGACCCAGTACTTC.

This rearrangement joins TRBV5-1 to TRBJ2-2; 10 bases fit TRBD2. V dropped 1 base and J dropped 5; count of bases not matched to a gene: 8. There are 17 residues in the CDR3. Germline assignment: CDR1 SGHRS and CDR2 YFSETQ. In nucleotides, the CDR3 is TGCGCCAGCAGCTTGCAACTAGCGGGGTTCCCTACCGGGGAGCTGTTTTTT. Encoded protein: CASSLQLAGFPTGELFF.

This clone was observed once. V gene TRBV2 combines with J gene TRBJ2-3; D remains unclear. Germline-derived CDR1 and CDR2 are SNHLY and FYNNEI. The V gene lost 4 bases and the J gene lost 0 bases, with 8 bases spanning the gap. The CDR3 spans 14 residues. The CDR3 here is CASSVRLSTDTQYF. The DNA for the CDR3 is TGTGCCAGCAGTGTCAGGCTAAGCACAGATACGCAGTATTTT.

This clone was detected a few times. The chain joins TRBV6-6 to TRBJ1-1; D unresolved. CDR1 is MNHNY and CDR2 is SVGAGI in the germline V gene (reference sequence). V gave up 7 bases and J gave up 1 base, with 7 bases separating them. There are 12 residues in the CDR3. The CDR3 bases are TGTGCCAGCAAAACGGGGAACACTGAAGCTTTCTTT. Translation gives CASKTGNTEAFF.

Of note for this clone: At one end, the junction sequence differs from germline, possibly due to a read error. The V gene is TRBV23-1, the J gene TRBJ2-5; TRBD2 is a possible D gene (7 bases). TRBV23-1 is an ORF; its function is uncertain. The CDR3 consists of 16 residues. The CDR3 sequence is CASSESGGGREETQYF. The CDR3 DNA is TGCGCCAGCAGTGAATCGGGCGGGGGCCGGGAAGAGACCCAGTACTTC.

The chain has TRBV5-1 and TRBJ1-2; the D is unclear. This CDR3 has 17 amino acids. Germline CDR1 reads SGHRS; CDR2 reads YFSETQ. The germline V and J ends were trimmed by 0 bases and 2 bases, with 17 bases remaining between them. CDR3 nucleotide sequence: TGCGCCAGCAGCTTGGACGCTCCCCTGCGGAAGAACTATGGCTACACCTTC. It yields the protein CASSLDAPLRKNYGYTF.

This clone was seen a handful of times. The identical CDR3 is also encoded by other nucleotide sequences in the sample. The genes are TRBV9 and TRBJ1-2; 7 bases agree with TRBD1. The CDR3 spans 14 residues. V shed 0 bases, J shed 3 bases, and the junction held 2 bases outside the gene matches. Germline V lookup: CDR1 SGDLS, CDR2 YYNGEE. The DNA for the CDR3 is TGTGCCAGCAGCGTAGGAGGGGGCGACTATGGCTACACCTTC. Its protein is CASSVGGGDYGYTF.

This clone was seen once. The chain recombines TRBV28 with TRBJ2-3; 9 nucleotides match TRBD2. The CDR3 consists of 17 residues. Trimming took 5 bases from V and 5 from J; bases not matched to a gene: 14. Germline V gene data show CDR1 as MDHEN and CDR2 as SYDVKM. The CDR3 loop reads CASSPHKTSGSVDTQYF. CDR3 DNA sequence: TGTGCCAGCAGTCCCCACAAGACTAGCGGATCAGTAGATACGCAGTATTTT.

This chain connects TRBV19 to TRBJ1-2; D not resolved. Germline V CDR1 and CDR2: LNHDA, SQIVND (reference sequence). The V end lost 6 bases, the J end lost 7 bases, and 9 bases lay between the germline ends. This CDR3 has 11 amino acids. DNA of the CDR3: TGTGCCAGTAGATCGGCAGGTGGCTACACCTTC. It yields the protein CASRSAGGYTF. The whole variable domain, filled in from reference TRBV19 and TRBJ1-2, reads DGGITQSPKYLFRKEGQNVTLSCEQNLNHDAMYWYRQDPGQGLRLIYYSQIVNDFQKGDIAEGYSVSREKKESFPLTVTSAQKNPTAFYLCASRSAGGYTFGSGTRLTVV.

This chain links TRBV19 with TRBJ2-7; 13 bases match TRBD2. The germline V gene has CDR1 LNHDA and CDR2 SQIVND (reference sequence). V gave up 4 bases and J gave up 5 bases; unmatched junction bases: 23. This CDR3 is built from 21 residues. CDR3 coding DNA: TGTGCCAGTAGTAGATACACCGGGACTAGCGGGATTAAATCCCCTCCCCACGAGCAGTACTTC. Translated: CASSRYTGTSGIKSPPHEQYF. Together with reference TRBV19 and TRBJ2-7, the CDR3 gives the full variable domain: DGGITQSPKYLFRKEGQNVTLSCEQNLNHDAMYWYRQDPGQGLRLIYYSQIVNDFQKGDIAEGYSVSREKKESFPLTVTSAQKNPTAFYLCASSRYTGTSGIKSPPHEQYFGPGTRLTVT.